This passage covers 4 T cell receptor beta chains from one sample sequenced in a study of T cell repertoires in cytomegalovirus infection. These receptors' antigens are unknown. TCRdb fed the reads into MiXCR, producing one record per CDR3 protein. The table shows roughly 570,000 distinct CDR3 sequences, with about 40% occurring only once. Sequences were derived from cultured PBMCs, sampled from culture after CMV antigen stimulation. The receptors derive from a human donor in good health (CMV status not recorded). Some clones in this sample may be carry-over from other donors' samples.

The chain couples TRBV7-9 to TRBJ1-6, with TRBD1 as a possible D gene (5 bases). The CDR3 totals 18 residues. Germline lookup yields CDR1 SEHNR and CDR2 FQNEAQ (reference sequence). V lost 5 bases to trimming and J lost 6 bases, with 23 bases between them. The CDR3 spells CASSHAGEGVPLNSPLHF. The DNA for the CDR3 is TGTGCCAGCAGCCATGCCGGGGAAGGGGTGCCGCTTAATTCACCCCTCCACTTT.

In this sample, this clonotype turned up a few times. V is TRBV6-1 and J is TRBJ2-3, with 10 bases that match TRBD2. Germline V gene sequence: CDR1 MNHNS, CDR2 SASEGT. Trimming removed 3 bases from V and 2 bases from J; junction bases left unmatched: 5. The CDR3 totals 16 residues. The chain's CDR3 is CASSDPSGGLTDTQYF. For the CDR3, the DNA is TGTGCCAGCAGTGATCCTAGCGGGGGCCTCACAGATACGCAGTATTTT.

In its sample, this clonotype was seen once. This sequence joins TRBV28 and TRBJ1-5; maybe TRBD1 (5 bases). V shed 9 bases and J shed 0 bases, with 15 bases lying between them. This CDR3 region has 15 residues. The germline V gene has CDR1 MDHEN and CDR2 SYDVKM. The CDR3 sequence is CASKRGGGSNQPQHF. CDR3 nucleotide sequence: TGTGCCAGTAAACGGGGCGGGGGTAGCAATCAGCCCCAGCATTTT.

This chain uses TRBV20-1 with TRBJ2-7, with 8 bases fitting TRBD2. The CDR3 loop spans 15 amino acids. From germline, CDR1 is DFQATT and CDR2 SNEGSKA (reference sequence). V lost 3 bases and J lost 1; bases outside the gene matches: 8. DNA of the CDR3: TGCAGTGCTAGGTCCCCGAGCGGGAGTTCCTACGAGCAGTACTTC. This codes for CSARSPSGSSYEQYF.